These 21 T cell receptor beta chains were all obtained from the same sample, sequenced in a study of cytomegalovirus exposure and HLA in healthy donors. The PCR was carried out with 60 Vbeta primers and 13 Jbeta primers. TCRdb's copy holds only in-frame clones and misses some; the assay was immunoSEQ multiplex PCR. The top ten clones hold less than 3% of a sample with about 180,000 clones, about 75% of them seen once. The sample consisted of PBMCs. These receptors all stem from a female donor in good health and CMV-seronegative.

The chain couples TRBV9 to TRBJ1-5, with D possibly being TRBD1 (6 bases). The V end lost 6 bases, the J end lost 5 bases, and 18 bases lay between the germline ends. CDR1 is SGDLS and CDR2 is YYNGEE in the germline V gene. The CDR3 spans 15 residues. The CDR3 here is CASTRGPYGDQPQHF. DNA of the CDR3: TGTGCCAGCACCAGGGGACCCTACGGGGATCAGCCCCAGCATTTT.

The chain is built from TRBV18 and TRBJ1-4; 7 positions match TRBD1. The CDR3 is 17 amino acids. After removal of 3 bases from V and 4 bases from J, the junction contained 11 bases not matched to a gene. The germline CDR1 and CDR2 sequences are KGHSH and LQKENI. CDR3: CASSPIARGSVNEKLFF. The CDR3 DNA follows: TGTGCCAGCTCACCTATTGCCAGGGGGTCCGTTAATGAAAAACTGTTTTTT.

This clone was observed a handful of times. The DNA for the CDR3 is TGTGCCATCAGAAGCCCGACTAGCACAGATACGCAGTATTTT. The encoded protein is CAIRSPTSTDTQYF. V usage is TRBV10-3 and J usage is TRBJ2-3; D remains ambiguous. Per the germline V gene, CDR1 is ENHRY and CDR2 is SYGVKD. This CDR3 has 14 residues. The V gene lost 6 bases and the J gene lost 0 bases, with 10 bases spanning the gap.

The chain recombines TRBV29-1 with TRBJ1-2; D is perhaps TRBD1 (6 bases). This CDR3 comprises 14 residues. Germline-derived CDR1 and CDR2 are SQVTM and ANQGSEA. V was pared by 4 bases and J by 2 bases, with 14 bases between. CDR3 bases: TGCAGCGTTGGGACAGACACAACCAACTATGGCTACACCTTC. It specifies CSVGTDTTNYGYTF.

This chain uses TRBV12-5 with TRBJ2-6; a weak D match, TRBD2 (5 bases). The CDR3 length is 17 residues. The germline V and J ends were trimmed by 7 bases and 0 bases, with 16 bases remaining between them. From germline, CDR1 is LGHNT and CDR2 FRNRAP. The CDR3 here is CASAPPGSHSGANVLTF. CDR3 bases: TGTGCTAGTGCTCCCCCGGGATCCCACTCTGGGGCCAACGTCCTGACTTTC.

This clone showed up just a few times. This chain joins TRBV11-3 and TRBJ1-1; TRBD1 aligns across 7 bases. The ends lost 1 base at V and 3 bases at J; junction bases unmatched: 11. The CDR3 is made up of 17 amino acids. In germline, CDR1 is SGHNT, CDR2 YENEEA. The CDR3 DNA follows: TGTGCCAGCAGCTTAGCCGGGGCAGGGGGTGCCGACACTGAAGCTTTCTTT. Its protein is CASSLAGAGGADTEAFF.

This sequence joins TRBV7-3 and TRBJ2-7; 7 bases are a match to TRBD2. With 5 bases clipped from V and 5 bases from J, the junction kept 9 bases outside the gene matches. The V gene's germline CDR1 is SGHTA and CDR2 FQGTGA. CDR3 length: 14 amino acids. CDR3 DNA: TGTGCCAGCAGCCCAAGCGGGGCCCGGAACGAGCAGTACTTC. Encoded protein: CASSPSGARNEQYF.

The CDR3 bases are TGTGCCAGCAGCTTAACGATGGGTCTAGCGGGGTTTACAGATACGCAGTATTTT. Residues: CASSLTMGLAGFTDTQYF. The chain employs TRBV7-3 and TRBJ2-3; 9 nucleotides agree with TRBD2. V shed 0 bases and J 3 bases; nucleotides not matched to a gene: 10. The germline V gene encodes CDR1 SGHTA and CDR2 FQGTGA. This CDR3 spans 18 amino acids.

DNA for the CDR3: TGCGCCAGCAGCTTACAGGGTACTGCGAACAATGAGCAGTTCTTC. This translates into CASSLQGTANNEQFF. The chain joins TRBV5-1 to TRBJ2-1; D might be TRBD1 (6 bases). Germline V gene sequence: CDR1 SGHRS, CDR2 YFSETQ. This CDR3 has 15 amino acids. Trimming shortened V by 2 bases and J by 5 bases, and 14 bases separated the two germline ends. The full variable domain, its missing parts supplied by reference TRBV5-1 and TRBJ2-1, is KAGVTQTPRYLIKTRGQQVTLSCSPISGHRSVSWYQQTPGQGLQFLFEYFSETQRNKGNFPGRFSGRQFSNSRSEMNVSTLELGDSALYLCASSLQGTANNEQFFGPGTRLTVL.

This chain connects TRBV6-5 to TRBJ2-7; 7 bases are shared with TRBD1. V dropped 2 bases and J dropped 0; count of bases not matched to a gene: 4. The germline V gene has CDR1 MNHEY and CDR2 SVGAGI. This CDR3 region has 15 residues. CDR3 loop: CASSYAGTDSYEQYF. The CDR3 DNA reads as TGTGCCAGCAGTTACGCCGGGACAGACTCCTACGAGCAGTACTTC.

In its sample, this clone was seen a few times. The rearrangement uses TRBV6-1 and TRBJ2-2; maybe TRBD2 (6 bases). V was pared by 1 base and J by 1 base, with 10 bases between. CDR3 length: 16 residues. CDR1 and CDR2 (germline): MNHNS, SASEGT. CDR3 region: CASSEGSGVNTGELFF. The CDR3, as DNA: TGTGCCAGCAGTGAAGGTTCGGGGGTGAACACCGGGGAGCTGTTTTTT.

The chain uses TRBV7-2 and TRBJ2-3; 16 bases are shared with TRBD2. Germline V gene lookup returns CDR1 SGHTA and CDR2 FQGNSA. CDR3 length: 16 residues. Trimming cost V 5 bases and J 10 bases; bases outside gene matches: 9. CDR3 in amino acids: CASSPPGLAGGSAQYF. The DNA of the CDR3 is TGTGCCAGCAGCCCCCCGGGACTAGCGGGGGGGTCCGCGCAGTATTTT.

The chain couples TRBV7-8 to TRBJ1-5; the D gene is possibly TRBD1 (5 bases). Trimming left V 2 bases short and J 1 base short, with 9 bases between. Germline V gives CDR1 SGHVS, CDR2 FQNEAQ. CDR3 length: 15 amino acids. The CDR3, as DNA: TGTGCCAGCAGCTTATTGGGGGGGAGCAATCAGCCCCAGCATTTT. Encoded protein: CASSLLGGSNQPQHF.

The genes are TRBV19 and TRBJ2-7; TRBD2 agrees at 12 bases. Germline CDR1 is LNHDA and CDR2 is SQIVND (reference sequence). This CDR3 has 18 amino acids. V lost 2 bases and J lost 6; bases outside the gene matches: 14. The CDR3 DNA sequence: TGTGCCAGTAGTATACACCCCCTGACTAGCGGGGGTACCAGCGAGCAGTACTTC. It codes for CASSIHPLTSGGTSEQYF.

DNA of the CDR3: TGTGCCAGCAGCCCCAGGGGGGAGGTCGAGCAGTACTTC. Amino acids: CASSPRGEVEQYF. The chain is built from TRBV6-5 and TRBJ2-7; possible D gene TRBD1, 7 bases. The V gene's germline CDR1 is MNHEY and CDR2 SVGAGI. Trimming took off 6 bases at V and 6 bases at J, with 15 bases between the two ends. The CDR3 has 13 residues.

V usage is TRBV11-2 and J usage is TRBJ2-7; TRBD2 aligns across 9 bases. Germline V gives CDR1 SGHAT, CDR2 FQNNGV. The CDR3 is made up of 14 amino acids. The junction had 6 bases not matched to a gene; V was cut back by 3 bases and J by 6 bases. The CDR3 loop is CASSFSAGGGEQYF. The DNA of the CDR3 is TGTGCCAGCAGCTTCTCGGCGGGAGGGGGCGAGCAGTACTTC.

V is TRBV6-6 and J is TRBJ1-1; D is unresolved. The CDR3 is 13 residues long. Germline V lookup: CDR1 MNHNY, CDR2 SVGAGI (reference sequence). V lost 6 bases to trimming and J lost 1 base, with 9 bases between them. The CDR3 is CASSPPWNTEAFF. CDR3 in DNA: TGTGCCAGCAGCCCCCCGTGGAACACTGAAGCTTTCTTT.

V is TRBV6-5 and J is TRBJ2-6; weak D call: TRBD1 (6 bases). V dropped 10 bases and J dropped 3 bases, with 16 bases sitting between them. Germline-derived CDR1 and CDR2 are MNHEY and SVGAGI. The CDR3 spans 15 residues. The CDR3, as DNA: TGTGCCACAGGGGAATCGGGGCTTGGGGCCAACGTCCTGACTTTC. This gives the protein CATGESGLGANVLTF.

The gene calls are TRBV19 and TRBJ2-3, with D possibly being TRBD1 (5 bases). Per the germline V gene, CDR1 is LNHDA and CDR2 is SQIVND (reference sequence). Deletions cut 4 bases from V and 6 bases from J, with 11 bases between. The CDR3 is 13 residues long. CDR3 bases: TGTGCCAGTAGTACAGGGCCTTCCGATACGCAGTATTTT. Protein sequence: CASSTGPSDTQYF.

This chain connects TRBV30 to TRBJ2-1; D may be TRBD1 (6 bases). The CDR3 loop spans 15 amino acids. Germline CDR1 and CDR2: GTSNPN and SVGIG (reference sequence). Trimming removed 2 bases at V and 2 bases at J, with 13 bases between. CDR3 sequence (DNA): TGTGCCTGGAGTCCGACTGGGGGCCCCTACAATGAGCAGTTCTTC. It specifies CAWSPTGGPYNEQFF.

The J gene is TRBJ1-2, the V gene TRBV18, with 9 bases lining up with TRBD1. Germline V CDR1 and CDR2: KGHSH, LQKENI. V was pared by 6 bases and J by 3 bases, with 5 bases of the junction left unmatched. The length of the CDR3 is 14 residues. CDR3 amino acids: CASSRDRGDYGYTF. The CDR3, as DNA: TGTGCCAGCTCCCGCGACAGGGGGGACTATGGCTACACCTTC.